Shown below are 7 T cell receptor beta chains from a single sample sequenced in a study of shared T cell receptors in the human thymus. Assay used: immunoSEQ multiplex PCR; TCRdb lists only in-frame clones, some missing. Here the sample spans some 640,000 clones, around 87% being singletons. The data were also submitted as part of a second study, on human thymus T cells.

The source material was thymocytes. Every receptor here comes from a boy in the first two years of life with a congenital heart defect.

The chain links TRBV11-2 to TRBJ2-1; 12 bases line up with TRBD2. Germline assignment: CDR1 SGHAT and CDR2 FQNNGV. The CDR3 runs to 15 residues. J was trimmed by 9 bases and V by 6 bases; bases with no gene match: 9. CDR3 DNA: TGTGCCAGCAGAACCTCTAGCGGGGGGGCCTTTGAGCAGTTCTTC. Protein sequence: CASRTSSGGAFEQFF.

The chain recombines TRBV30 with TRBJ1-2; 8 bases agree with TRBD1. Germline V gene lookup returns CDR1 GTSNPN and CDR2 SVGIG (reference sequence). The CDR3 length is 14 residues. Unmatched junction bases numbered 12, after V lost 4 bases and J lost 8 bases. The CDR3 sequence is CAWTRTGLIYGYTF. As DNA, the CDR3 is TGTGCCTGGACGCGGACAGGGCTTATATACGGCTACACCTTC.

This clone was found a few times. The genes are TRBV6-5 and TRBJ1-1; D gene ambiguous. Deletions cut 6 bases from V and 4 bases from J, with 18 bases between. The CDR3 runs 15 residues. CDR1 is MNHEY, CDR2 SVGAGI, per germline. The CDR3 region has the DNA TGTGCCAGCAGCTGGGCCACCGGGGTTGTCACTGAAGCTTTCTTT. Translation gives CASSWATGVVTEAFF.

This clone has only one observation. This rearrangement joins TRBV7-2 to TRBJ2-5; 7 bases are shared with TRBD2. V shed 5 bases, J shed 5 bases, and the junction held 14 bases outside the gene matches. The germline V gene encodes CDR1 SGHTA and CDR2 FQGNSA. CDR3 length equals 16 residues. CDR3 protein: CASSPMGREKCETQYF. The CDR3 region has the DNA TGTGCCAGCAGCCCCATGGGGCGGGAGAAGTGTGAGACCCAGTACTTC.

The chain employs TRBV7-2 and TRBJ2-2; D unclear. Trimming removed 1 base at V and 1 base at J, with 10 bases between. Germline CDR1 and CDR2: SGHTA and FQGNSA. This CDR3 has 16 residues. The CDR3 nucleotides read TGTGCCAGCAGCTTAGAGAGAAGCAAGAACACCGGGGAGCTGTTTTTT. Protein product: CASSLERSKNTGELFF.

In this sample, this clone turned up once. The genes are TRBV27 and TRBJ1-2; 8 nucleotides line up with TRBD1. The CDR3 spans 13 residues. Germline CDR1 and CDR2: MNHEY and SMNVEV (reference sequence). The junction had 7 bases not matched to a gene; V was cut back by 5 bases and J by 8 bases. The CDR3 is CASSPWTGWGYTF. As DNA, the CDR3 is TGTGCCAGCAGTCCATGGACAGGGTGGGGCTACACCTTC.

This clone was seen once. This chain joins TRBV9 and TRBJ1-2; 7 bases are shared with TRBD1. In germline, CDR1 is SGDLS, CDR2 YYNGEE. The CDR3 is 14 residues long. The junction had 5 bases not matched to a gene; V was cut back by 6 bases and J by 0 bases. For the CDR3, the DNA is TGTGCCAGCAAGGGGGCCAGCTCTAACTATGGCTACACCTTC. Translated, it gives CASKGASSNYGYTF.